This passage covers 9 T cell receptor beta chains from one sample sequenced in a study of shared clonotypes between healthy human individuals. The table came from immunoSEQ multiplex PCR; TCRdb's copy has only in-frame clones and leaves some out. Altogether about 1,500,000 clones are present, about 96% being singletons, with the ten largest covering roughly 1.2%. Specimen: naive CD4+ T cells sorted from blood. Subset given: CD45RA+ positively selected. The source is a man aged 25 to 40 in good health.

The CDR3, as DNA: TGCAGCGTCGGGCTAGCGGGAAGAAATGAGCAGTTCTTC. Translation gives CSVGLAGRNEQFF. The rearrangement links TRBV29-1 to TRBJ2-1, with 9 positions matching TRBD2. Germline CDR1 and CDR2: SQVTM and ANQGSEA. The CDR3 is 13 residues long. The junction had 7 bases not matched to a gene; V was cut back by 6 bases and J by 7 bases.

The CDR3 sequence is CASRLIQDRSIHSTDTQYF. CDR3 sequence (DNA): TGTGCCAGCAGATTGATTCAAGACAGGTCAATTCACAGCACAGATACGCAGTATTTT. V gene TRBV2 combines with J gene TRBJ2-3; TRBD1 is a possible D gene (6 bases). CDR3 length equals 19 residues. Trimming removed 6 bases at V and 0 bases at J, with 25 bases between. Germline V gene data show CDR1 as SNHLY and CDR2 as FYNNEI.

As for this clone: The same CDR3 is also encoded by other DNA sequences in this sample. CDR3: CASSPGTGLSYEQYF. CDR3 DNA: TGTGCCAGCTCTCCCGGGACAGGGCTCTCCTACGAGCAGTACTTC. The chain links TRBV18 to TRBJ2-7; 9 bases match TRBD1. From germline, CDR1 is KGHSH and CDR2 LQKENI. The CDR3 loop spans 15 amino acids. J was trimmed by 0 bases and V by 6 bases; bases with no gene match: 6.

The chain combines TRBV7-6 with TRBJ2-1; no definite D call. CDR3 length equals 14 residues. Deletions cut 0 bases from V and 4 bases from J, with 7 bases between. The germline V gene encodes CDR1 SGHVS and CDR2 FNYEAQ. The CDR3 protein is CASSLAEVYNEQFF. The CDR3 nucleotides are TGTGCCAGCAGCTTAGCTGAGGTTTACAATGAGCAGTTCTTC.

This sequence joins TRBV6-5 and TRBJ1-4; D possibly corresponds to TRBD1 (6 bases). The V end lost 0 bases, the J end lost 6 bases, and 14 bases lay between the germline ends. Germline values: CDR1 MNHEY, CDR2 SVGAGI. This CDR3 has 16 residues. The CDR3 bases are TGTGCCAGCAGTTACTCAACAGGGACGGGGTATGAAAAACTGTTTTTT. Amino acids: CASSYSTGTGYEKLFF.

This clone was seen just once. The chain has TRBV28 and TRBJ1-2; D may be TRBD1 (6 bases). Between the trimmed V and J ends, which lost 6 bases and 8 bases, there was a span of 16 bases. CDR1 is MDHEN, CDR2 SYDVKM, per germline. The CDR3 covers 13 residues. The CDR3 DNA sequence: TGTGCCAGCAGCGTTACAGGGCTATGGGGCTACACCTTC. Translating gives CASSVTGLWGYTF.

The chain employs TRBV6-1 and TRBJ2-3; 9 bases are shared with TRBD2. V was pared by 11 bases and J by 0 bases, with 6 bases of the junction left unmatched. The CDR3 consists of 14 residues. In germline, CDR1 is MNHNS, CDR2 SASEGT. CDR3 amino acids: CALREGLSTDTQYF. As DNA, the CDR3 is TGTGCCCTGCGGGAGGGGTTGAGCACAGATACGCAGTATTTT.

V and J are TRBV2 and TRBJ2-3, with a possible D match to TRBD1 (6 bases). CDR1 is SNHLY and CDR2 is FYNNEI in the germline V gene. Trimming cost V 8 bases and J 3 bases, with 12 bases left between them. The CDR3 is 13 residues long. As DNA, the CDR3 is TGTGCCAGCCAATACAGGGCGACAGATACGCAGTATTTT. Amino acids: CASQYRATDTQYF.

J is TRBJ1-5 and V is TRBV27; D call uncertain. CDR1 is MNHEY, CDR2 SMNVEV, per germline (reference sequence). Trimming cost V 2 bases and J 3 bases, with 17 bases left between them. CDR3 length: 17 residues. This CDR3 is CASSLLSSRLSNQPQHF. The CDR3, as DNA: TGTGCCAGCAGTTTACTTTCCTCCCGTTTATCCAATCAGCCCCAGCATTTT.